The rows below give T cell receptor beta chains drawn from one sample of a study of blood T cell repertoires in COVID-19. The method was immunoSEQ multiplex PCR; TCRdb's version includes in-frame clones alone and lacks a portion of them. This table has around 130,000 clones, approximately 84% appearing once. Sequenced material: peripheral blood. The source is a woman older than 75 with acute or convalescent COVID-19. Each CDR3 is given without its conserved first and last residue.

TRBV5-4	TRBJ1-1	ASSFKGAPNTEAF
TRBV30	TRBJ1-4	ACSPSTNEKLF
TRBV9	TRBJ2-3	ASSVGAGEGADTQY
TRBV5-1	TRBJ1-1	ASSYEGGSVTEAF
TRBV7-7	TRBJ2-7	ASSTDRGGEQY
TRBV7-9	TRBJ2-2	AGGLAETGELF
TRBV4-3	TRBJ2-3	ASSQDLSSGRQDTQY
TRBV18	TRBJ1-1	ASSPRLPTEGTEAF
TRBV5-4	TRBJ2-1	ASSSESGGYGNEQF
TRBV20-1	TRBJ1-3	SARSGNTIY
TRBV30	TRBJ2-1	AWSVWTSGTNNEQF
TRBV7-9	TRBJ1-5	ASSRGIQPQH
TRBV19	TRBJ1-5	ASSIETGIGQPQH
TRBV6-2/TRBV6-3	TRBJ1-1	ASSLRYEAF
TRBV5-8	TRBJ1-5	ASSLGAYSNQPQH
TRBV7-8	TRBJ1-6	ASSPAQGWSVNSPLH
TRBV14	TRBJ2-2	ASSQGTVPGELF
TRBV30	TRBJ2-5	ACSTGGEETQY
TRBV11-2	TRBJ2-1	ASSLDERGYLAEQF
TRBV11-2	TRBJ2-7	ASRRPGTIYEQY
TRBV30	TRBJ1-1	AWNRKRGTEAF
TRBV27	TRBJ2-1	ASSFRTYNEQF
TRBV3-1/TRBV3-2	TRBJ1-1	ASSHKQGLNTEAF
TRBV27	TRBJ2-7	ASSLTGVAYEQY
TRBV19	TRBJ2-2	ASSRGTSGGTGELF
TRBV6-5	TRBJ2-1	ASSTDRAYNEQF
TRBV6-5	TRBJ1-5	ASNGQDNQPQH
TRBV4-3	TRBJ2-7	ASSQNFQRLYEQY
TRBV4-3	TRBJ2-4	ASSQVPGVAKNIQY
TRBV5-5	TRBJ2-5	ASSWPGTKYQETQY
TRBV7-2	TRBJ1-3	ASSRGRGNTIY
TRBV6-4	TRBJ2-1	ASSPYPNPHEQF
TRBV7-6	TRBJ1-5	ASSLGQGDSNQPQH
TRBV2	TRBJ2-1	ASSEERGSYNEQF
TRBV2	TRBJ1-2	ASGGTGSLANYGYT
TRBV29-1	TRBJ1-1	SAGHLNTEAF
TRBV6-5	TRBJ1-2	AIRQGARGSYGYT
TRBV18	TRBJ2-5	AGSPVRGGKETQY
TRBV19	TRBJ2-7	ASSRGGWSSYEQY
TRBV27	TRBJ2-7	ASSLGFDNSYEQY